This T cell receptor beta chain was profiled in a study of cytomegalovirus exposure and HLA in healthy donors. General study points: Later on, a genetic analysis was performed. It linked a missense variant in DCLRE1C with V- and J-gene trimming of TCR beta.

The PCR had 60 Vbeta and 13 Jbeta primers. Some clones are missing from TCRdb's copy, which holds only in-frame ones; the method was immunoSEQ multiplex PCR. The table lists 160,000 or so clones, around four fifths of them singletons. As for this clone: Its specificity is unknown.

Germline V gene sequence: CDR1 MDHEN, CDR2 SYDVKM. This CDR3 contains 14 residues. Trimming took 2 bases from V and 5 from J, leaving 12 bases between them. The origin of this receptor is a young man in good health and CMV-seronegative. Sequencing was done on a sample of PBMCs. V and J are TRBV28 and TRBJ1-1; maybe TRBD1 (5 bases). CDR3 nucleotide sequence: TGTGCCAGCAGTTTAACCCCAGGGAGGACTGAAGCTTTCTTT. This gives the protein CASSLTPGRTEAFF.